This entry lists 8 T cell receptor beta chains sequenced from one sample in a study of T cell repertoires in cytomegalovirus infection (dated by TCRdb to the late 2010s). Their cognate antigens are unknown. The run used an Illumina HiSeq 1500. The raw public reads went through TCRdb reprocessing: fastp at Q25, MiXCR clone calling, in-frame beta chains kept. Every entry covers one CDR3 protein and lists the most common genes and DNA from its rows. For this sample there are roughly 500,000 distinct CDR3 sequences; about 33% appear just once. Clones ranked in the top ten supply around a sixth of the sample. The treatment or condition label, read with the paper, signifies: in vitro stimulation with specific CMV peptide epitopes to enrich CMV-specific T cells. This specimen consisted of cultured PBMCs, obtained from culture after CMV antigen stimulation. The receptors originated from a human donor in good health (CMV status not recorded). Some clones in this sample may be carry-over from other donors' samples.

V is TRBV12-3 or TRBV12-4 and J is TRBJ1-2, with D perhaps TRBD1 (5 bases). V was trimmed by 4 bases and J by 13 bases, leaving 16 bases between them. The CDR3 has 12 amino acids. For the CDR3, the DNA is TGTGCCAGCAGTTATCGGTTGGGGGGAGCCACCTTC. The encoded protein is CASSYRLGGATF.

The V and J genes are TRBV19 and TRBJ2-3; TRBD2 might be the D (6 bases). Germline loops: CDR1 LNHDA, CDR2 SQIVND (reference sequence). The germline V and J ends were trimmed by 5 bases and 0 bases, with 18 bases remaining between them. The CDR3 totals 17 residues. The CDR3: CASSLLGLAFSTDTQYF. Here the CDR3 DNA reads TGTGCCAGTAGTCTCCTGGGGCTAGCGTTTAGCACAGATACGCAGTATTTT. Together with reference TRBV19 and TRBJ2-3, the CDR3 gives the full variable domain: DGGITQSPKYLFRKEGQNVTLSCEQNLNHDAMYWYRQDPGQGLRLIYYSQIVNDFQKGDIAEGYSVSREKKESFPLTVTSAQKNPTAFYLCASSLLGLAFSTDTQYFGPGTRLTVL.

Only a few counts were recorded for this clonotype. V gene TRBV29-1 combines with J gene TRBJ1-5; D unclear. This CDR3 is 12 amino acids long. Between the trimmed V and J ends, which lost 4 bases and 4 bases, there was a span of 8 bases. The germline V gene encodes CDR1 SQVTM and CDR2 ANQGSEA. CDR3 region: CSVGRTNQPQHF. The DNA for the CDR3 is TGCAGCGTTGGGAGGACGAATCAGCCCCAGCATTTT.

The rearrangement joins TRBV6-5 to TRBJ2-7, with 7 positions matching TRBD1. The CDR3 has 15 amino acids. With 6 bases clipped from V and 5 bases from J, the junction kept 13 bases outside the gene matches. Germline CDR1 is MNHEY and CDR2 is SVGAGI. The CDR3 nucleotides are TGTGCCAGCAGGGGGGACAGAGGGGTTTGGGACGAGCAGTACTTC. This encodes CASRGDRGVWDEQYF.

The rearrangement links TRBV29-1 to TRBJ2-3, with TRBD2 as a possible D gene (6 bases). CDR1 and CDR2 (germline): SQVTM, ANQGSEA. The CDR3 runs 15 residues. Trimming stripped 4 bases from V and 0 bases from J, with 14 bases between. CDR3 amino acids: CSVARESSSTDTQYF. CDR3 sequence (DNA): TGCAGCGTTGCTCGGGAGAGCTCTAGCACAGATACGCAGTATTTT.

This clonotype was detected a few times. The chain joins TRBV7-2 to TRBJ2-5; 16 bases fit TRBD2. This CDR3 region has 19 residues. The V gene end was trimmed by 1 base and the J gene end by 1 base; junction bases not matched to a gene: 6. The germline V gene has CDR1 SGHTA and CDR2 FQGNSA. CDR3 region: CASSLGSGLAGGIQETQYF. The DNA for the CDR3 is TGTGCCAGCAGCTTAGGGTCGGGACTAGCGGGAGGGATCCAAGAGACCCAGTACTTC. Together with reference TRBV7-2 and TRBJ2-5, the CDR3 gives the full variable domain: GAGVSQSPSNKVTEKGKDVELRCDPISGHTALYWYRQSLGQGLEFLIYFQGNSAPDKSGLPSDRFSAERTGGSVSTLTIQRTQQEDSAVYLCASSLGSGLAGGIQETQYFGPGTRLLVL.

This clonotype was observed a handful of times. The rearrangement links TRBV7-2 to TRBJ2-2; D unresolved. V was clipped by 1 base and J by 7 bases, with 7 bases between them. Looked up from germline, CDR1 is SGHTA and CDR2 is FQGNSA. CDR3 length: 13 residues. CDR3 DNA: TGTGCCAGCAGCTTAGGGGGTGGCGGGGAGCTGTTTTTT. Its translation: CASSLGGGGELFF.

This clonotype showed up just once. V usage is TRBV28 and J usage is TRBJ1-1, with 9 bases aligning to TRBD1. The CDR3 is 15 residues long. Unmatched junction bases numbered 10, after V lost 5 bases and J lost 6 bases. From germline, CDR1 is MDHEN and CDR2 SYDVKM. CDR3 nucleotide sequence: TGTGCCAGCAGTACCGAGGGACAGGGTCGGTCTGAAGCTTTCTTT. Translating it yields CASSTEGQGRSEAFF.